This T cell receptor beta chain was recovered during a study of human T cells and chemical hapten exposure. Study-level findings and limits: Patch test score showed a positive correlation with PT1 expanded TCR counts.

The library tagged each cDNA molecule with unique molecular identifiers. Authors' data handling: Counting gave a median of about 89,000 TCRs per sample, with values ranging from about 23,224 to 690,600. One entry per CDR3 protein, called by TCRdb with MiXCR from the reads. TCRdb assigned the V and J calls; the authors' analysis was not used. The table records thousands of distinct CDR3 sequences, 55% of them present only once. As for treatment: therapeutic diphenylcyclopropenone sensitization with weekly scalp DPC. With regard to this clonotype: Its antigen remains unknown.

CDR1 and CDR2 from the germline V gene are SQVTM and ANQGSEA. J was trimmed by 4 bases and V by 5 bases; bases with no gene match: 3. CDR3 length: 12 amino acids. This TCR was sampled from an adult with alopecia areata. Some clones in this sample may be carry-over from other donors' samples. This table probably holds off-target reads from a library built for another chain. V gene TRBV29-1 combines with J gene TRBJ2-5; TRBD1 matches 8 bases. The sequenced sample was whole blood, obtained before DPC sensitization or 2, 6, or about 24 weeks after (not recorded which). CDR3 protein: CSVRTGRETQYF. The CDR3 nucleotides are TGCAGCGTTCGGACAGGGAGAGAGACCCAGTACTTC.